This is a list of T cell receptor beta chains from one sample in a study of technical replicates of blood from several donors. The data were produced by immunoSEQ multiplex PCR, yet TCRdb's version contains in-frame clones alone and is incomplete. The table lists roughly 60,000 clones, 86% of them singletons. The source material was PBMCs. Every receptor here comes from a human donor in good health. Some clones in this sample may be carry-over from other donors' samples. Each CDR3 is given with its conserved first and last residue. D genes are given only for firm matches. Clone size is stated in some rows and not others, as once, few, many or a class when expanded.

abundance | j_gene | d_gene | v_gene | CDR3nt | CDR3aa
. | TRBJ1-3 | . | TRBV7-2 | TGTGCCAGCAGCCCTTACCCGGGGGACCGGGCTTTATATTTT | CASSPYPGDRALYF
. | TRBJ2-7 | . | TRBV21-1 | TGTGCCAGCCCCCGGGACAGGGACTATTACGAGCAGTACTTC | CASPRDRDYYEQYF
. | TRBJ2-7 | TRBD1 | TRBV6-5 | TGTGCCAGCAGGAGAGGACAGGACAGCTACGAGCAGTACTTC | CASRRGQDSYEQYF
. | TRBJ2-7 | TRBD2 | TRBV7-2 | TGTGCCAGCAGCTCGACTAGCGGGAAGGCCTACGGGCAGTACTTC | CASSSTSGKAYGQYF
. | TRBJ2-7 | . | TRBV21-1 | TGTGCCAGCAGCAAACTGGAGCGCTACGAGCAGTACTTC | CASSKLERYEQYF
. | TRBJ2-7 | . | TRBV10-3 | TGTGCCATCAGTGGTGGGAGCTCCTACGAGCAGTACTTC | CAISGGSSYEQYF
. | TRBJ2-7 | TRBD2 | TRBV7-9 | TGTGCCAGCAGCAAACTAGCGGGTCCAACCTACGAGCAGTACTTC | CASSKLAGPTYEQYF
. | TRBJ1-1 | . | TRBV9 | TGTGCCAGCAGCGTAGGCAGGAACACTGAAGCTTTCTTT | CASSVGRNTEAFF
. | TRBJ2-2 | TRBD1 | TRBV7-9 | TGTGCCAGCAGCTTACGCGACAGGGGATTAACCGGGGAGCTGTTTTTT | CASSLRDRGLTGELFF
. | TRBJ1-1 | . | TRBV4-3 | TGCGCCAGCAGCCAAGGGAGGGTGGAGACTGAAGCTTTCTTT | CASSQGRVETEAFF
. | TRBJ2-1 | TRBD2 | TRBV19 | TGTGCCAGTAGTCGCCCGACCCGGACTAGCGGGAGCGGTGAGCAGTTCTTC | CASSRPTRTSGSGEQFF
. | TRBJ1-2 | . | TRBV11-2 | TGTGCCAGCAGCTCCCGCGGGCTTAACTATGGCTACACCTTC | CASSSRGLNYGYTF
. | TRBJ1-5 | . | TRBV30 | TGTGCCTGGAGTCCCGGGACAATATCGAATCAGCCCCAGCATTTT | CAWSPGTISNQPQHF
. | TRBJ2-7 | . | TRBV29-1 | TGCAGCTGCCGGGACTTTGAGGAGCAGTACTTC | CSCRDFEEQYF
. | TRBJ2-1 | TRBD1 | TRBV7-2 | TGTGCCAGCAGCCCCGGGACAGGGCGAAATAATGAGCAGTTCTTC | CASSPGTGRNNEQFF
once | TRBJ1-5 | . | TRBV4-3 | TGCGCCAGCAGCCAAGAAGGGCAGGGTAAGCAGCCCCAGCATTTT | CASSQEGQGKQPQHF
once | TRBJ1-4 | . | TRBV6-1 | TGTGCCAGCAGTGAAGTCTATAGGAGTGAAAAACTGTTTTTT | CASSEVYRSEKLFF
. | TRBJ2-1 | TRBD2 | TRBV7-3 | TGTGCCAGCAGCTTGGCTAGCGGGAGGGGAAATGAGCAGTTCTTC | CASSLASGRGNEQFF
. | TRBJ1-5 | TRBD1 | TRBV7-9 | TGTGCCAGCAGCTTAGGGACAGGGAATCAGCCCCAGCATTTT | CASSLGTGNQPQHF
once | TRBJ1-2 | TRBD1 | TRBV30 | TGTGCCTTAGGGGGCTGGGGCTACACCTTC | CALGGWGYTF
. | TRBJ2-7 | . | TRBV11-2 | TGTGCCAGCAGCCTCAGCTCCTACGAGCAGTACTTC | CASSLSSYEQYF
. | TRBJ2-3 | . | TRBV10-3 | TGTGCCACCAAAAACATGGGGGCAGGAGGCACAGATACGCAGTATTTT | CATKNMGAGGTDTQYF
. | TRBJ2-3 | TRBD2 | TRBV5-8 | TGTGCCAGCAGCTTGGGATCGGCTAGCGGGGGGGTAGATACGCAGTATTTT | CASSLGSASGGVDTQYF
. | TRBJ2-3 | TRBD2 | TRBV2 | TGTGCCAGCAGTTTAGCGGGGGGGGCCGCAGATACGCAGTATTTT | CASSLAGGAADTQYF
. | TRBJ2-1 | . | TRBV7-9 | TGTGCCAGCAGCTTAGTCCCAGGGAATAAAGAGCAGTTCTTC | CASSLVPGNKEQFF
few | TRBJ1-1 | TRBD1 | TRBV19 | TGTGCCAGTAGCACCACCTGGACAGGGAACACTGAAGCTTTCTTT | CASSTTWTGNTEAFF
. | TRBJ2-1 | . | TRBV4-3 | TGCGCCAGCAGCCAGCGTCGACTAGGTGGCAGTGAGCAGTTCTTC | CASSQRRLGGSEQFF
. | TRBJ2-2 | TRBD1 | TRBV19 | TGTGCCAGTAATCCAGGACAGGCAACCGGGGAGCTGTTTTTT | CASNPGQATGELFF
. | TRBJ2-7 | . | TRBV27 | TGTGCCAGCAGTTTGAAAGGGGGCTACGAGCAGTACTTC | CASSLKGGYEQYF
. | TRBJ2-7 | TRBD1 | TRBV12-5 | TGTGCTAGTGGTTTGACCGGTGGACAGGGGCTATCCTACGAGCAGTACTTC | CASGLTGGQGLSYEQYF
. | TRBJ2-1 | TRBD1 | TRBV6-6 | TGTGCCAGCAGTACTACCGGGACAGGCGGCAATGAGCAGTTCTTC | CASSTTGTGGNEQFF
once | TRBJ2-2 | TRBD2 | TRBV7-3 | TGTGCCAGCAGCTTATACCCCCCCGGGACTAGCGGAGGAGCGACCGGGGAGCTGTTTTTT | CASSLYPPGTSGGATGELFF
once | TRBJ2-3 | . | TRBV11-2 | TGTGCCAGCAGCTTAGTTGGACACACAGATACGCAGTATTTT | CASSLVGHTDTQYF
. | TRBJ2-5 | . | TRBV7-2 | TGTGCCAGCAGTCGAGTCGGGGGAGCAGAGACCCAGTACTTC | CASSRVGGAETQYF
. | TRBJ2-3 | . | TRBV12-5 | TGTGCTAGTGGTTTGGGAGCCTTAGTGGGCCGTAGCACAGATACGCAGTATTTT | CASGLGALVGRSTDTQYF
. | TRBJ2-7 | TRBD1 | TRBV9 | TGTGCCAGCAGCAGGGACAGGGGCTCCTACGAGCAGTACTTC | CASSRDRGSYEQYF
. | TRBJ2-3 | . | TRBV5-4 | TGTGCCAGCAGCTTGGTGTCTAGCGCCCGGGATACGCAGTATTTT | CASSLVSSARDTQYF
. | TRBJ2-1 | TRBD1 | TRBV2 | TGTGCCAGCAGTGGGGACAGCCCTCCGAAGCAGTTCTTC | CASSGDSPPKQFF
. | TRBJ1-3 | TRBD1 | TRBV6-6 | TGTGCCAGCAGGGACAGGGGAATGGGACGAAACACCATATATTTT | CASRDRGMGRNTIYF
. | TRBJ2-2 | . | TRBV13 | TGTGCCAGCAGCTTAGAACAGGGCGACACCGGGGAGCTGTTTTTT | CASSLEQGDTGELFF
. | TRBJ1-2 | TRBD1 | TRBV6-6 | TGTGCCAGCAGCGAAACAGGGGGGACTAACTATGGCTACACCTTC | CASSETGGTNYGYTF
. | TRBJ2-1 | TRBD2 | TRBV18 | TGTGCCAGCTCACCGACTAGCGGGATGTCTGGAGAGCAGTTCTTC | CASSPTSGMSGEQFF
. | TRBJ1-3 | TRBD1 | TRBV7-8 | TGTGCCAGCAGCATAGGACAGGGCCTTCGGGGTGGAGGAAACACCATATATTTT | CASSIGQGLRGGGNTIYF
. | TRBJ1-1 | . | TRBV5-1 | TGCGCCAGCAGCTTAACAGGGTACCTTGAAGCTTTCTTT | CASSLTGYLEAFF
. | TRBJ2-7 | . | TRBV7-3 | TGTGCCAGCAGCCCAGGGGGTGGCGGGGACTACGAGCAGTACTTC | CASSPGGGGDYEQYF
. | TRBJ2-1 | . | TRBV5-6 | TGTGCCAGCAGCTTGGTGACAGGAAGGGGCTACAATGAGCAGTTCTTC | CASSLVTGRGYNEQFF
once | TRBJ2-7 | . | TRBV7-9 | TGTGCCAGCAGTTCACCAGGGTTGACCTCCTACGAGCAGTACTTC | CASSSPGLTSYEQYF
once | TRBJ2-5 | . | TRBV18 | TGTGCCAGCTCTCAAAACAGGGATGAGACCCAGTACTTC | CASSQNRDETQYF
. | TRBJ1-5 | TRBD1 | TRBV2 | TGTGCCAATTCCGGGACAGGGAGCAATCAGCCCCAGCATTTT | CANSGTGSNQPQHF
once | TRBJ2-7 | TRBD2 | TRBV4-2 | TGTGCCAGCAGCCACAGCCGAACTAGCGGGGTTAATCTCCCCTACGAGCAGTACTTC | CASSHSRTSGVNLPYEQYF
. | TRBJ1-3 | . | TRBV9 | TGTGCCAGCAGCGTAGAATGGGGAGGGCACACCATATATTTT | CASSVEWGGHTIYF
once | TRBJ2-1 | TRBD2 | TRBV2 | TGTGCCAGCAGTTATCCGGGACTAGATGGTGAGCAGTTCTTC | CASSYPGLDGEQFF
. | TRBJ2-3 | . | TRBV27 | TGTGCCAGCAGTGACAGGACCCCCGCAGATACGCAGTATTTT | CASSDRTPADTQYF
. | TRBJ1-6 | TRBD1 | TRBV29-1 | TGCAGCGCGTCACAGGGGGTCGACTCACCCCTCCACTTT | CSASQGVDSPLHF